The rows below give T cell receptor beta chains drawn from one sample of a study of CDR3 diversity in severe acne. Via MiXCR, TCRdb re-called the PCR reads, giving one row per CDR3 protein. This table has over 90,000 distinct CDR3 sequences, 51% appearing once. Sequenced sample: blood. The source is a male donor with acne. The CDR3 runs from the conserved cysteine through the conserved F or W. D genes are given only for firm matches. Some rows have no size entry. The others give once, few or many, or a class for an expanded clone.

D: .; size: .; J: TRBJ2-6; V: TRBV2; CDR3: CASSRYSGANVLTF; DNA: TGTGCCAGCAGTCGATACTCTGGGGCCAACGTCCTGACTTTC
D: TRBD1; size: .; J: TRBJ1-5; V: TRBV9; CDR3: CASSEQGGDNQPQHF; DNA: TGTGCCAGCAGCGAACAGGGGGGGGACAATCAGCCCCAGCATTTT
D: .; size: medium-sized; J: TRBJ2-1; V: TRBV19; CDR3: CASSIEGQRQFF; DNA: TGTGCCAGTAGTATAGAAGGACAGCGGCAGTTCTTC
D: TRBD2; size: .; J: TRBJ2-5; V: TRBV5-4; CDR3: CASSQDISGSLLKTQYF; DNA: TGCGCCAGCAGCCAAGACATTAGCGGGAGTTTATTAAAGACCCAGTACTTC
D: .; size: .; J: TRBJ1-2; V: TRBV11-2; CDR3: CASSLDWGDGYTF; DNA: TGTGCCAGCAGCTTGGATTGGGGAGATGGCTACACCTTC
D: TRBD1; size: many; J: TRBJ1-4; V: TRBV20-1; CDR3: CSAEREPGQGGEKLFF; DNA: TGCAGTGCTGAGAGGGAGCCGGGACAGGGAGGGGAAAAACTGTTTTTT
D: .; size: many; J: TRBJ2-2; V: TRBV7-2; CDR3: CASKLAQGSGELFF; DNA: TGTGCCAGCAAGCTGGCACAGGGATCCGGGGAGCTGTTTTTT
D: .; size: .; J: TRBJ1-1; V: TRBV14; CDR3: CASSPFGEHTEAFF; DNA: TGTGCCAGCAGCCCTTTCGGGGAGCACACTGAAGCTTTCTTT
D: TRBD2; size: few; J: TRBJ2-7; V: TRBV7-2; CDR3: CASNFGGSYEQYF; DNA: TGTGCCAGCAACTTCGGGGGGTCCTACGAGCAGTACTTC
D: .; size: .; J: TRBJ1-2; V: TRBV7-2; CDR3: CATSLSGPGYYAYTF; DNA: TGTGCCACCAGCTTATCGGGGCCGGGCTACTATGCCTACACCTTC
D: .; size: many; J: TRBJ1-2; V: TRBV4-3; CDR3: CASSQVRRKTGTNYGYTF; DNA: TGCGCCAGCAGCCAAGTACGGAGAAAAACAGGGACTAACTATGGCTACACCTTC
D: .; size: once; J: TRBJ2-5; V: TRBV2; CDR3: CASSDKGWGSQETQYF; DNA: TGTGCCAGCAGTGATAAGGGCTGGGGATCCCAAGAGACCCAGTACTTC
D: .; size: .; J: TRBJ2-7; V: TRBV15; CDR3: CATSRSGGGPPYERYF; DNA: TGTGCCACCAGCAGATCTGGCGGGGGCCCTCCCTACGAGCGGTACTTC
D: .; size: many; J: TRBJ2-3; V: TRBV12-3/TRBV12-4; CDR3: CASSFSGDTQYF; DNA: TGTGCCAGCAGTTTTTCGGGCGATACGCAGTATTTT
D: .; size: many; J: TRBJ2-3; V: TRBV20-1; CDR3: CSAREGGDTQYF; DNA: TGCAGTGCTAGAGAGGGAGGAGATACGCAGTATTTT
D: TRBD2; size: once; J: TRBJ2-2; V: TRBV7-8; CDR3: CASSEPGLAGGQGTGELFF; DNA: TGTGCCAGCAGCGAACCGGGACTAGCGGGAGGGCAGGGCACCGGGGAGCTGTTTTTT
D: TRBD1; size: few; J: TRBJ1-2; V: TRBV12-3/TRBV12-4; CDR3: CASSYDRVWGYTF; DNA: TGTGCCAGCAGTTACGACAGGGTCTGGGGCTACACCTTC
D: .; size: many; J: TRBJ2-7; V: TRBV6-6; CDR3: CASSTLRHEQYF; DNA: TGTGCCAGCTCGACCCTTAGGCACGAGCAGTACTTC
D: .; size: few; J: TRBJ2-2; V: TRBV24-1; CDR3: CATSDWGEVAGELFF; DNA: TGTGCCACCAGTGATTGGGGCGAAGTGGCCGGGGAGCTGTTTTTT
D: TRBD2; size: many; J: TRBJ2-1; V: TRBV20-1; CDR3: CSELAGLSYNEQFF; DNA: TGCAGTGAACTAGCGGGTCTCTCCTACAATGAGCAGTTCTTC
D: TRBD2; size: many; J: TRBJ2-7; V: TRBV5-6; CDR3: CASSFLRGGTSYEQYF; DNA: TGTGCCAGCAGCTTTTTGCGGGGGGGGACTTCCTACGAGCAGTACTTC
D: .; size: .; J: TRBJ2-7; V: TRBV12-3/TRBV12-4; CDR3: CASSLGERSSYEQYF; DNA: TGTGCCAGCAGTTTAGGCGAGCGGAGCTCCTACGAGCAGTACTTC
D: .; size: .; J: TRBJ1-2; V: TRBV6-4; CDR3: CASSPEGSSYGYTF; DNA: TGTGCCAGCAGCCCCGAAGGGTCCTCCTATGGCTACACCTTC
D: .; size: few; J: TRBJ2-1; V: TRBV27; CDR3: CASSTLGGEQFF; DNA: TGTGCCAGCAGTACTCTGGGTGGCGAGCAGTTCTTC